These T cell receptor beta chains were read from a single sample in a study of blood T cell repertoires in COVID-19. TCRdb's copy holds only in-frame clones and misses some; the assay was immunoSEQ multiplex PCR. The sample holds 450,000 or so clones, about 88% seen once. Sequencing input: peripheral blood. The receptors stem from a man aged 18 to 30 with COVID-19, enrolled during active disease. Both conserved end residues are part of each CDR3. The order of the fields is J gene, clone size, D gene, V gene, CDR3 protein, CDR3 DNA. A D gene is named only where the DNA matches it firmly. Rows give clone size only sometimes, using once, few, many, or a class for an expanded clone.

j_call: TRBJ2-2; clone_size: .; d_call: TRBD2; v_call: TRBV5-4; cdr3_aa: CASSLFRGGAGELFF; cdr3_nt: TGTGCCAGCAGCTTATTCCGCGGGGGTGCCGGGGAGCTGTTTTTT
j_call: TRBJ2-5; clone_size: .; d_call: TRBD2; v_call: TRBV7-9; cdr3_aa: CASSFPLAGQETQYF; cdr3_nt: TGTGCTAGCAGCTTTCCCCTAGCGGGACAAGAGACCCAGTACTTC
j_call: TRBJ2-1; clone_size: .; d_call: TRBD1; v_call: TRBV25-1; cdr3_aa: CASTGTGGESYNEQFF; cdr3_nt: TGTGCCAGCACCGGGACAGGGGGTGAAAGCTACAATGAGCAGTTCTTC
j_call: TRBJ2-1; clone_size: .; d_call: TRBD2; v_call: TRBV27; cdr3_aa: CASSPIQLAGGRNEQFF; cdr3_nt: TGTGCCAGCAGTCCTATTCAACTAGCGGGGGGTCGGAATGAGCAGTTCTTC
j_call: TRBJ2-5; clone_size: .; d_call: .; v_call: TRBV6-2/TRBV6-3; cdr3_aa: CASSYSMQGSETQYF; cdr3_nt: TGTGCCAGCAGTTACTCGATGCAGGGGAGTGAGACCCAGTACTTC
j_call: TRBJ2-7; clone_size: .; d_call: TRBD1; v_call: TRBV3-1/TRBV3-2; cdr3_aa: CASSHPGQGGEQYF; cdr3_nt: TGTGCCAGCAGCCACCCAGGACAGGGAGGCGAGCAGTACTTC
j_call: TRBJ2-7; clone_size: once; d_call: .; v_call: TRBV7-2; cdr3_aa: CASSQYLGRDYEQYF; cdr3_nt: TGTGCCAGCAGCCAATACCTGGGGCGGGACTACGAGCAGTACTTC
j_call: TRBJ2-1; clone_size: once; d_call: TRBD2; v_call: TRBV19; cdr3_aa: CASSIRLAPNEQFF; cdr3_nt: TGTGCCAGTAGTATAAGACTAGCCCCTAATGAGCAGTTCTTC
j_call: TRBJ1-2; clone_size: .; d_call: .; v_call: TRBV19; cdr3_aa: CASSIDRGDGYTF; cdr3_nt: TGTGCCAGTAGTATAGACAGGGGCGATGGCTACACCTTC
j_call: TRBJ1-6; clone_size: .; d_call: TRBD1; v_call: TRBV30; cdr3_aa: CASGGQPTSLIHF; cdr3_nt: TGTGCCTCGGGGGGACAGCCAACTTCGCTGATCCACTTT
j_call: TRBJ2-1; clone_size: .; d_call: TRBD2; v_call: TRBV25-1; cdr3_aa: CASSAVGRGTYNEQFF; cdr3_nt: TGTGCCAGCAGTGCCGTGGGGCGGGGGACCTACAATGAGCAGTTCTTC
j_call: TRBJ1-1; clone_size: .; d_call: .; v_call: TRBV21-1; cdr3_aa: CASLRTPGQGEGGMNTEAFF; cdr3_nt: TGTGCCAGCCTCAGAACTCCCGGACAGGGGGAAGGAGGGATGAACACTGAAGCTTTCTTT
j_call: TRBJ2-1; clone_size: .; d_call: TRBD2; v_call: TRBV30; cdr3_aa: CAWNGRVRNEQFF; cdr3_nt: TGTGCCTGGAATGGGAGGGTTCGGAATGAGCAGTTCTTC
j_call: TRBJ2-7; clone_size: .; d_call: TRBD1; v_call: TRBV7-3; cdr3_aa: CASSLDRGPTYEQYF; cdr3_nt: TGTGCCAGCAGTTTAGACAGGGGCCCTACCTACGAGCAGTACTTC
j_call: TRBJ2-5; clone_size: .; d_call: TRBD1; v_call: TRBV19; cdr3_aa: CASSIGQGGGETQYF; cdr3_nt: TGTGCCAGTAGTATTGGACAGGGGGGGGGAGAGACCCAGTACTTC
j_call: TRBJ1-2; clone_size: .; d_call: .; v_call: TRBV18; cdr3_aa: CASSSEFRGGYTF; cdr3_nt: TGTGCCAGCTCAAGCGAGTTCAGAGGGGGCTACACCTTC
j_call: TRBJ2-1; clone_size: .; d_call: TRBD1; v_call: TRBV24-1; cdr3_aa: CATSPQGVHNEQFF; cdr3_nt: TGTGCCACCAGCCCACAGGGGGTCCACAATGAGCAGTTCTTC
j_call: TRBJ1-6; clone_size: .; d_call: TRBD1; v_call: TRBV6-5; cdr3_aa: CATGGYNSPLHF; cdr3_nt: TGTGCCACAGGGGGCTATAATTCACCCCTCCACTTT
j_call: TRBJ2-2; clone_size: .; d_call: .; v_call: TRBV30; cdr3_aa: CAWSGGTGNTGELFF; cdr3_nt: TGTGCCTGGAGTGGCGGTACCGGGAACACCGGGGAGCTGTTTTTT
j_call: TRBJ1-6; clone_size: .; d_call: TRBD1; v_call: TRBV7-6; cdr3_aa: CASSFTTGGASYNSPLHF; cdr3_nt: TGTGCCAGCAGCTTTACTACAGGGGGCGCCTCCTATAATTCACCCCTCCACTTT
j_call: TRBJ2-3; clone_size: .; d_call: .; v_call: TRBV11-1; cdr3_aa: CASRSRGWPDTQYF; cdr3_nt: TGTGCCAGCAGATCTAGGGGGTGGCCAGATACGCAGTATTTT
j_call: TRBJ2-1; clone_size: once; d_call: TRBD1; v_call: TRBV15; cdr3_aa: CATSRDFPSPDREGEQFF; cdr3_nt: TGTGCCACCAGCAGAGATTTCCCATCCCCGGACAGGGAAGGTGAGCAGTTCTTC
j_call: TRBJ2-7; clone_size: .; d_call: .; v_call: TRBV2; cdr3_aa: CASSAGAPVGEQYF; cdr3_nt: TGTGCCAGCAGCGCGGGGGCTCCCGTAGGAGAGCAGTACTTC
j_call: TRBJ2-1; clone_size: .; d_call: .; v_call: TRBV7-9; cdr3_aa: CASSLEYRHEQFF; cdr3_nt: TGTGCCAGCAGCTTAGAGTACAGGCATGAGCAGTTCTTC
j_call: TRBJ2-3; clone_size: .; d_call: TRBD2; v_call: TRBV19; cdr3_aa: CASSSWTSGGYHTQYF; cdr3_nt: TGTGCCAGTAGTTCTTGGACTAGCGGGGGGTATCATACGCAGTATTTT
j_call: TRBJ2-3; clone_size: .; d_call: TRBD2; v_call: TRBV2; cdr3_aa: CASTSLAGGVVADTQYF; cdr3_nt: TGTGCCAGCACGTCCTTAGCGGGAGGGGTCGTGGCAGATACGCAGTATTTT
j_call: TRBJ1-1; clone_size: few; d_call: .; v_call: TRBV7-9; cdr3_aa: CASSQQGYTEAFF; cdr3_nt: TGTGCCAGCAGCCAACAGGGTTACACTGAAGCTTTCTTT
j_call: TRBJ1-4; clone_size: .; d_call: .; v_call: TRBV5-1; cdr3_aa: CASSLGPSEKLFF; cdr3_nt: TGCGCCAGCAGCTTGGGGCCCTCTGAAAAACTGTTTTTT
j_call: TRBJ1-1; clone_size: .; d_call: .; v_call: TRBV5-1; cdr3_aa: CASSPLQGGRRTEAFF; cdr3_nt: TGCGCCAGCAGCCCTCTTCAGGGAGGGAGGCGAACTGAAGCTTTCTTT
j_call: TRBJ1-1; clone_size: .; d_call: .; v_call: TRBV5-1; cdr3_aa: CASSLAGNGETEAFF; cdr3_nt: TGCGCCAGCAGCTTGGCCGGTAACGGGGAAACTGAAGCTTTCTTT
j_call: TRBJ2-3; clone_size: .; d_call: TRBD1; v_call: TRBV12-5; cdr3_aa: CASGLVRTGIGTDTQYF; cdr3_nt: TGTGCTAGTGGTTTGGTGCGGACAGGGATTGGTACAGATACGCAGTATTTT